The rows below give T cell receptor beta chains drawn from one sample of a study of T cell repertoires in cytomegalovirus infection. TCRdb passed the reads through MiXCR, listing each CDR3 protein once. Here the sample spans around 450,000 distinct CDR3 sequences, 11% being singletons. The sequenced sample was PBMCs. The receptors stem from a human donor in good health (CMV status not recorded). Some clones in this sample may be carry-over from other donors' samples. Both conserved end residues are part of each CDR3. The order of the fields is V gene, J gene, clone size, D gene, CDR3 DNA, CDR3 protein. D genes are given only for firm matches. Size values are once, few and many counts, or a class for expanded clones, and some rows have none.

>TRBV28|TRBJ2-5|many|TRBD1
TGTGCCAGCAGTGTTTTCACAGGGGTCCACCAAGAGACCCAGTACTTC
CASSVFTGVHQETQYF
>TRBV25-1|TRBJ1-4|few|-
TGTGCCAGCGGCCCAGTCGCAACTAATGAAAAACTGTTTTTT
CASGPVATNEKLFF
>TRBV5-1|TRBJ2-1|many|TRBD2
TGCGCCAGCAGGGAGGCGGGAGGCTACAATGAGCAGTTCTTC
CASREAGGYNEQFF
>TRBV11-2|TRBJ1-6|many|-
TGTGCCAGCAGCTTAGACAGCCAAGATAATTCACCCCTCCACTTT
CASSLDSQDNSPLHF
>TRBV6-1|TRBJ2-3|many|-
TGTGCCAGCAGCCTCTCGGTGGGGGCAGATACGCAGTATTTT
CASSLSVGADTQYF
>TRBV20-1|TRBJ2-6|-|-
TGCAGTGCTAGAGCCCGGGACACTTTCTCTGGGGCCAACGTCCTGACTTTC
CSARARDTFSGANVLTF
>TRBV19|TRBJ2-1|many|-
TGTGCCAGTAGTATAGGGACAGTTAACAATGAGCAGTTCTTC
CASSIGTVNNEQFF
>TRBV7-6|TRBJ2-3|many|-
TGTGCCAGCAGCCAACGCGCAGATACGCAGTATTTT
CASSQRADTQYF
>TRBV28|TRBJ1-5|many|-
TGTGCCAGCAGTTTGACAGGCAGGAGCAATCAGCCCCAGCATTTT
CASSLTGRSNQPQHF
>TRBV5-1|TRBJ1-2|few|TRBD1
TGCGCCAGCAGTTCAGGTGGGGCAGGGGGCGATGGCTACACCTTC
CASSSGGAGGDGYTF
>TRBV29-1|TRBJ2-7|many|TRBD1
TGCAGCGTCCTTCGACAGGGGCGATACTCCTACGAGCAGTACTTC
CSVLRQGRYSYEQYF
>TRBV6-4|TRBJ2-1|many|-
TGTGCCAGCAGTGACACAACAGGTTTCAACTACAATGAGCAGTTCTTC
CASSDTTGFNYNEQFF
>TRBV4-1|TRBJ2-1|many|TRBD1
TGCGCCAGCAGCCAAGCACTTAGGACAGGGCGCAATGAGCAGTTCTTC
CASSQALRTGRNEQFF
>TRBV6-2/TRBV6-3|TRBJ2-1|many|TRBD2
TGTGCCAGCAGTTTAGCTAGCGGTTACTCCTACAATGAGCAGTTCTTC
CASSLASGYSYNEQFF
>TRBV6-5|TRBJ1-2|many|-
TGTGCCAGCAGTTCCTGGGGGACTAACTATGGCTACACCTTC
CASSSWGTNYGYTF
>TRBV5-1|TRBJ2-1|-|TRBD2
TGCGCCAGCAGCGGGGGGGGGACTAGGGAGAATGAGCAGTTCTTC
CASSGGGTRENEQFF
>TRBV5-5|TRBJ2-5|-|-
TGTGCCAGCAGCGCGGACGAGGTCAAGGGAGAGACCCAGTACTTC
CASSADEVKGETQYF
>TRBV6-2/TRBV6-3|TRBJ2-1|-|-
TGTGCCAGCAGTTATTCTGGGACTGGTTTCGATGAGCAGTTCTTC
CASSYSGTGFDEQFF
>TRBV4-2|TRBJ2-1|many|-
TGTGCCAGCAGCCAAGAATTGGGGGTTGAGCAGTTCTTC
CASSQELGVEQFF
>TRBV6-2/TRBV6-3|TRBJ2-7|few|-
TGTGCCAGCCTCGCGGCTTCCTACGAGCAGTACTTC
CASLAASYEQYF
>TRBV7-3|TRBJ1-1|-|-
TGTGCCAGCAGCTTCGAGGGACCCTACACTGAAGCTTTCTTT
CASSFEGPYTEAFF
>TRBV7-8|TRBJ2-7|many|-
TGTGCCAGCAGAGCTACAGGTTACGAGCAGTACTTC
CASRATGYEQYF
>TRBV5-1|TRBJ2-1|many|TRBD2
TGCGCCACCTCAGAAAGACTAGCGGGAGGCAATGAGCAGTTCTTC
CATSERLAGGNEQFF
>TRBV2|TRBJ2-2|many|-
TGTGCCACGGTCCTCGCGAACACCGGGGAGCTGTTTTTT
CATVLANTGELFF
>TRBV20-1|TRBJ2-1|-|TRBD2
TGCAGTGCTAGGCGGAGGGGACTAGCTGACAATGAGCAGTTCTTC
CSARRRGLADNEQFF
>TRBV5-1|TRBJ1-2|-|-
TGCGCCAGCAGCTTTTCCGAGAACTATGGCTACACCTTC
CASSFSENYGYTF
>TRBV6-1|TRBJ2-5|many|-
TGTGCCAGCAGTGGCGCAGGGAAGGGGACCCAGTACTTC
CASSGAGKGTQYF
>TRBV28|TRBJ2-7|many|-
TGTGCCAGCAGTTTACAGGGACCCTACGAGCAGTACTTC
CASSLQGPYEQYF
>TRBV20-1|TRBJ2-7|many|-
TGCAGTGTTCCCCGGCTAGGGACCTACGAGCAGTACTTC
CSVPRLGTYEQYF
>TRBV9|TRBJ2-1|few|TRBD2
TGTGCCAGCAAGGCGGGTAGCGGGGGACCTTCCTACAATGAGCAGTTCTTC
CASKAGSGGPSYNEQFF
>TRBV6-7|TRBJ2-1|many|-
TGTGCCAGCAGTCGGTTTGCCCGATCTTGCAATGAGCAGTTCTTC
CASSRFARSCNEQFF
>TRBV11-2|TRBJ1-2|many|-
TGTGCCAGCAGCCAAACAGACGGACCCTATGGCTACACCTTC
CASSQTDGPYGYTF
>TRBV3-1|TRBJ2-1|few|-
TGTGCCAGCAGCATGAAAATCTCCTACAATGAGCAGTTCTTC
CASSMKISYNEQFF
>TRBV7-2|TRBJ2-2|many|-
TGTGCCAGCAGCTTAGGGGCGGGCGCGGTTACCGGGGAGCTGTTTTTT
CASSLGAGAVTGELFF
>TRBV19|TRBJ1-5|many|-
TGTGCCAGTAGTATCCCCGGGACAACCCAGCCCCAGCATTTT
CASSIPGTTQPQHF
>TRBV5-1|TRBJ1-3|few|-
TGCGCCAGCAGCTTGAATCCCCCGGGGGACACCATATATTTT
CASSLNPPGDTIYF
>TRBV5-4|TRBJ1-1|-|-
TGTGCCAGCAGCTTGGATCTGGGGATGAACACTGAAGCTTTCTTT
CASSLDLGMNTEAFF
>TRBV6-5|TRBJ2-5|many|-
TGTGCCAGCAGTTACCGGCCGGGAGAGACCCAGTACTTC
CASSYRPGETQYF
>TRBV25-1|TRBJ2-1|many|TRBD1
TGTGCCAGCAGTTCTCTCCCCGGGACAGGGGCCCATGAGCAGTTCTTC
CASSSLPGTGAHEQFF
>TRBV19|TRBJ2-1|many|-
TGTGCCAGTAGTATGGGGGGCCAGGGGAACAATGAGCAGTTCTTC
CASSMGGQGNNEQFF
>TRBV5-5|TRBJ1-1|few|-
TGTGCCAGCAGACCGGACTGGCGAGATACTGAAGCTTTCTTT
CASRPDWRDTEAFF
>TRBV5-5|TRBJ2-2|many|TRBD2
TGTGCCAGCAGCTTGGTTAGCGGGCGCACCGGGGAGCTGTTTTTT
CASSLVSGRTGELFF
>TRBV7-6|TRBJ1-1|many|TRBD1
TGTGCCAGCAGCTTATCGGACAGGTTACCGAACACTGAAGCTTTCTTT
CASSLSDRLPNTEAFF
>TRBV12-3/TRBV12-4|TRBJ1-2|many|-
TGTGCCAGCAGTTATTCCGGGGCGAGAAACTATGGCTACACCTTC
CASSYSGARNYGYTF
>TRBV7-8|TRBJ1-2|many|TRBD1
TGTGCCAGCAGCTTACGACAGGGGCGAAGCTATGGCTACACCTTC
CASSLRQGRSYGYTF
>TRBV5-5|TRBJ1-2|many|-
TGTGCCAGCAGCCCGCAAGGCCGGAACCCGGAGGATGGCTACACCTTC
CASSPQGRNPEDGYTF